The 16 T cell receptor beta chains in this list originate from one sample, sequenced in a study of shared clonotypes between healthy human individuals. Sequenced by immunoSEQ multiplex PCR; TCRdb stores in-frame clones only, minus some. The sample carries under 1,100,000 clones, approximately 80% recorded once. Sequencing used memory CD4+ T cells from PBMCs. Stated subset: CD45RA-negative fraction. The origin of the receptors is a man younger than 35 in good health. Some clones in this sample may be carry-over from other donors' samples.

The DNA of the CDR3 is TGTGCCAGCAGGGGGGTCACTGAAGCTTTCTTT. Protein product: CASRGVTEAFF. The V call is TRBV28, the J call TRBJ1-1; possible D gene TRBD1, 5 bases. The germline V gene encodes CDR1 MDHEN and CDR2 SYDVKM. The CDR3 has 11 amino acids. V was trimmed by 6 bases and J by 4 bases, leaving 6 bases between them.

This chain joins TRBV28 and TRBJ1-3; 8 bases agree with TRBD1. The CDR3 consists of 15 residues. Germline assignment: CDR1 MDHEN and CDR2 SYDVKM. The J segment lost 4 bases and the V segment lost 4 bases, leaving 6 bases of the junction unmatched. In DNA, the CDR3 is TGTGCCAGCAGTTACATGACAGGGGTAGGAAACACCATATATTTT. Its translation: CASSYMTGVGNTIYF.

The chain is built from TRBV5-6 and TRBJ1-2; possibly TRBD1 for D (5 bases). The CDR3 loop spans 14 amino acids. CDR1 SGHDT and CDR2 YYEEEE come from the germline V gene. V was trimmed by 6 bases and J by 2 bases, leaving 14 bases between them. The CDR3: CASTRRGTNYGYTF. Written as DNA, the CDR3 is TGTGCCAGCACCCGTCGGGGGACCAACTATGGCTACACCTTC.

The sample holds a few counts of this clone. This chain joins TRBV28 and TRBJ2-7; TRBD1 matches 7 bases. J lost 5 bases, V lost 7 bases, and 5 bases had no gene match. There are 12 residues in the CDR3. Per germline, CDR1 MDHEN and CDR2 SYDVKM. CDR3 in amino acids: CASNSGQNEQYF. The CDR3 DNA reads TGTGCCAGCAATTCGGGACAGAACGAGCAGTACTTC.

This clone has a count of ten or more. The rearrangement links TRBV5-1 to TRBJ1-1; weak D call: TRBD1 (5 bases). The CDR3 has 13 residues. V dropped 3 bases and J dropped 2 bases, with 8 bases sitting between them. Germline CDR1 and CDR2: SGHRS and YFSETQ. The CDR3 nucleotides read TGCGCCAGCAGCTGGGACCACAACACTGAAGCTTTCTTT. Protein product: CASSWDHNTEAFF.

The V call is TRBV28, the J call TRBJ1-1; no definite D call. The CDR3 has 12 amino acids. CDR1 MDHEN and CDR2 SYDVKM come from the germline V gene. Trimming shortened V by 2 bases and J by 5 bases, and 6 bases separated the two germline ends. CDR3 sequence: CASSLRWTEAFF. Written as DNA, the CDR3 is TGTGCCAGCAGTTTAAGGTGGACTGAAGCTTTCTTT.

The V and J genes are TRBV6-1 and TRBJ1-6; D remains unclear. The V gene's germline CDR1 is MNHNS and CDR2 SASEGT. There are 13 residues in the CDR3. V lost 5 bases and J 6 bases, leaving 8 bases between the germline ends. The CDR3 DNA follows: TGTGCCAGCAGTTCGCAGGTTAATTCACCCCTCCACTTT. Its protein is CASSSQVNSPLHF.

V and J are TRBV12-2 and TRBJ1-2; TRBD1 is taken as the D call from the table, unchecked against the DNA. TRBV12-2 represents a pseudogene. This CDR3 has 13 amino acids. The CDR3, as DNA: TGTGCAAGTCACCTGGCAGGGGGCTATGGCTACACCTTC. Translated: CASHLAGGYGYTF.

V and J are TRBV6-6 and TRBJ1-5; D is undetermined. V was trimmed by 4 bases and J by 5 bases, leaving 9 bases between them. The CDR3 extends over 13 amino acids. CDR1 and CDR2 (germline): MNHNY, SVGAGI (reference sequence). The CDR3 is CASSLTSYQPQHF. The CDR3 coding sequence is TGTGCCAGCAGTTTGACCAGCTATCAGCCCCAGCATTTT.

Only one count was recorded for this clone. The CDR3 DNA follows: TGTGCCAGCAGCTCCCTGGACAGGGCCTATGGCTACACCTTC. Protein sequence: CASSSLDRAYGYTF. The chain employs TRBV7-9 and TRBJ1-2; 8 bases align to TRBD1. CDR1 and CDR2 (germline): SEHNR, FQNEAQ (reference sequence). V shed 4 bases and J 4 bases; nucleotides not matched to a gene: 5. The CDR3 has 14 amino acids.

Points on this clone: The sample has other DNA sequences that encode this CDR3 too. The V and J genes are TRBV7-2 and TRBJ2-5; perhaps TRBD1 as D (6 bases). CDR1 and CDR2 (germline): SGHTA, FQGNSA. V lost 2 bases and J lost 2, with 9 bases in between. The CDR3 runs to 14 residues. The CDR3 loop reads CASSLSGQQETQYF. CDR3 DNA: TGTGCCAGCAGCTTATCAGGACAGCAAGAGACCCAGTACTTC.

V and J are TRBV10-2 and TRBJ2-1, with 9 positions matching TRBD2. The V and J ends lost 7 bases and 4 bases, in that order; junction bases with no gene match: 14. The CDR3 consists of 17 residues. The germline V gene has CDR1 WSHSY and CDR2 SAAADI. The CDR3 is CASTDSSGRFFYNEQFF. The CDR3 DNA reads TGCGCCAGCACCGATAGTAGCGGGAGATTCTTTTACAATGAGCAGTTCTTC.

V is TRBV11-3 and J is TRBJ1-1, with a weak D call TRBD1 (5 bases). CDR3 length equals 14 residues. Between the trimmed V and J ends, which lost 5 bases and 5 bases, there was a span of 15 bases. Germline V gene data show CDR1 as SGHNT and CDR2 as YENEEA. CDR3 in amino acids: CASSHGGQRTEAFF. CDR3 DNA sequence: TGTGCCAGCAGCCACGGGGGTCAGAGGACTGAAGCTTTCTTT.

V gene TRBV6-1 combines with J gene TRBJ2-2, with D possibly being TRBD1 (5 bases). CDR3 length: 14 residues. CDR1 and CDR2 (germline): MNHNS, SASEGT. Trimming stripped 6 bases from V and 9 bases from J, with 17 bases between. This chain's CDR3 is CASRGAGPSRELFF. CDR3 sequence (DNA): TGTGCCAGCAGAGGAGCAGGGCCCAGCCGGGAGCTGTTTTTT.

The chain carries TRBV6-1 and TRBJ2-7; D ambiguous. V lost 6 bases to trimming and J lost 1 base, with 16 bases between them. CDR3 length equals 15 residues. Per germline, CDR1 MNHNS and CDR2 SASEGT. In DNA form, the CDR3 reads TGTGCCAGCAGGGACCTCGCGTTGGGTTCCTACGAGCAGTACTTC. Translated: CASRDLALGSYEQYF.

The chain employs TRBV2 and TRBJ2-7, with TRBD1 identical over 7 bases. The CDR3 is made up of 13 amino acids. J gave up 2 bases and V 5 bases, and 3 bases lay outside the gene matches. Germline V gives CDR1 SNHLY, CDR2 FYNNEI. CDR3 amino acids: CASSRDSTYEQYF. The CDR3 DNA is TGTGCCAGCAGTCGGGACAGCACCTACGAGCAGTACTTC. The entire variable domain, with the rest obtained from reference TRBV2 and TRBJ2-7, is as follows: EPEVTQTPSHQVTQMGQEVILRCVPISNHLYFYWYRQILGQKVEFLVSFYNNEISEKSEIFDDQFSVERPDGSNFTLKIRSTKLEDSAMYFCASSRDSTYEQYFGPGTRLTVT.